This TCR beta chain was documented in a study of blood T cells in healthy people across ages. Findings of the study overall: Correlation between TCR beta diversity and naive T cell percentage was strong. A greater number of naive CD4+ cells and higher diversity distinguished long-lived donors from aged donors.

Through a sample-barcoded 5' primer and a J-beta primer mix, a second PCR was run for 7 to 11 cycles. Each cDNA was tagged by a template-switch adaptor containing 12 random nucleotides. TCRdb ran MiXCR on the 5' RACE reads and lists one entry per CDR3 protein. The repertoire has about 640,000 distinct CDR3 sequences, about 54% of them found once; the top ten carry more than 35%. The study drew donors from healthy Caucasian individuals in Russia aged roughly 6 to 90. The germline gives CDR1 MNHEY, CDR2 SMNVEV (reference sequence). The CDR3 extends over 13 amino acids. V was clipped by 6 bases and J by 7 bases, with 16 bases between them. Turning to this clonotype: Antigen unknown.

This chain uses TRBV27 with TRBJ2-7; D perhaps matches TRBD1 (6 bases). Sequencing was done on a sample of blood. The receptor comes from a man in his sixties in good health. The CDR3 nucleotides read TGTGCCAGCAGAGCCGACAGGAACAATGAGCAGTACTTC. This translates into CASRADRNNEQYF.